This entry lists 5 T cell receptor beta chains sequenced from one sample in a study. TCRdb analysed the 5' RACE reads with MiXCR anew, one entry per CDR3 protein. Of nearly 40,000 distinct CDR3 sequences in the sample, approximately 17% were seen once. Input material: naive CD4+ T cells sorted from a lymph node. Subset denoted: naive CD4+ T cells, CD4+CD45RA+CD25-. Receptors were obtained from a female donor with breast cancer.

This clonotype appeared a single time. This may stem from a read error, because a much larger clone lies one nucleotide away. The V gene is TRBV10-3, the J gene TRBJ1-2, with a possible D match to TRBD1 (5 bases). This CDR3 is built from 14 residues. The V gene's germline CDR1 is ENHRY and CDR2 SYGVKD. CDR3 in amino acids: CTISGTGDLYGYTF. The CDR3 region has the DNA TGTACCATCAGTGGTACAGGAGACCTCTATGGCTACACCTTC.

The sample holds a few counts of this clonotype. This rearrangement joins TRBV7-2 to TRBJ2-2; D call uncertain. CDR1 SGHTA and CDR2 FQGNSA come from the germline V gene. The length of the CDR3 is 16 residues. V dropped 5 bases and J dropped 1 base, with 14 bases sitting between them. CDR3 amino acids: CASSPHGGWNTGELFF. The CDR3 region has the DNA TGTGCCAGCAGCCCGCACGGCGGTTGGAACACCGGGGAGCTGTTTTTT.

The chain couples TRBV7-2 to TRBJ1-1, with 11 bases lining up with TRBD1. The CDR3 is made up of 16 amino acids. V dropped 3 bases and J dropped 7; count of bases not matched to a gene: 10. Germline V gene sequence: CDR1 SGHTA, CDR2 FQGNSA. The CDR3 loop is CASSFLRGQGGGEAFF. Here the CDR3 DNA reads TGTGCCAGCAGCTTCCTAAGGGGACAGGGGGGCGGTGAAGCTTTCTTT.

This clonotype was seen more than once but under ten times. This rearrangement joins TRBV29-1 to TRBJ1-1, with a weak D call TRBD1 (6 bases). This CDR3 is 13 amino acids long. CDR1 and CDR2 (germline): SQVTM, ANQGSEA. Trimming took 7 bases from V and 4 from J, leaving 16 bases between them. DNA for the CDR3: TGCAGCGGCTCCCAGGGGAGGGGCACTGAAGCTTTCTTT. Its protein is CSGSQGRGTEAFF. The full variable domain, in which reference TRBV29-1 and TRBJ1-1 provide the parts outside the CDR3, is SAVISQKPSRDICQRGTSLTIQCQVDSQVTMMFWYRQQPGQSLTLIATANQGSEATYESGFVIDKFPISRPNLTFSTLTVSNMSPEDSSIYLCSGSQGRGTEAFFGQGTRLTVV.

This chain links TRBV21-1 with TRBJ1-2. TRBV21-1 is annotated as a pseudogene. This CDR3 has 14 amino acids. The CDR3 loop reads CASSKGQKHYGYTF. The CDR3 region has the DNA TGTGCCAGCAGCAAGGGTCAGAAACACTATGGCTACACCTTC.